A selection of T cell receptor beta chains follows, all from one sample in a study of T cells in Graves' hyperthyroidism and ophthalmopathy. A single record per CDR3 protein comes from TCRdb applying MiXCR to the multiplex PCR reads. The table includes about 570,000 distinct CDR3 sequences, around 45% detected once. The sample comprised peripheral blood or thyroid tissue (not recorded which). Every receptor here comes from an adult woman with Graves' disease, either hyperthyroidism or ophthalmopathy (not recorded which). Each CDR3 is given with its conserved first and last residue. A D gene is named only where the DNA matches it firmly. Some rows have no size entry. The others give once, few or many, or a class for an expanded clone.

CDR3 | DNA | J | V | D | size
CASSLASGNSNYGYTF | TGCGCCAGCAGCTTGGCTTCGGGAAACTCTAACTATGGCTACACCTTC | TRBJ1-2 | TRBV5-1 | - | -
CASSLRQTGRQETQYF | TGTGCCAGCAGCTTGCGGCAGACAGGGCGCCAAGAGACCCAGTACTTC | TRBJ2-5 | TRBV5-6 | TRBD1 | few
CASSLSRGLYNSPLHF | TGTGCCAGCAGTTTGTCAAGAGGACTTTATAATTCACCCCTCCACTTT | TRBJ1-6 | TRBV28 | - | -
CASSLRQIYGYTF | TGTGCCAGCAGTTTAAGACAGATTTATGGCTACACCTTC | TRBJ1-2 | TRBV7-9 | - | many
CSVVGGFNTEAFF | TGCAGCGTTGTTGGTGGGTTTAACACTGAAGCTTTCTTT | TRBJ1-1 | TRBV29-1 | - | few
CASKGSGSAGANVLTF | TGCGCCAGCAAGGGTAGCGGATCGGCTGGGGCCAACGTCCTGACTTTC | TRBJ2-6 | TRBV10-2 | - | many
CASSLARGAWTEAFF | TGTGCCAGCAGCTTAGCGCGGGGCGCATGGACTGAAGCTTTCTTT | TRBJ1-1 | TRBV7-2 | - | -
CSVEAILAEPQETQYF | TGCAGCGTTGAAGCCATACTAGCGGAGCCCCAAGAGACCCAGTACTTC | TRBJ2-5 | TRBV29-1 | TRBD2 | many
CASKDSPEAFF | TGTGCCAGCAAAGACAGTCCCGAAGCTTTCTTT | TRBJ1-1 | TRBV2 | - | -
CASSSTGRFANTIYF | TGTGCCAGCAGCTCTACTGGGCGCTTTGCAAACACCATATATTTT | TRBJ1-3 | TRBV7-2 | - | many
CASSLGGRAAEQFF | TGTGCCAGCAGTTTAGGGGGTAGGGCCGCTGAGCAGTTCTTC | TRBJ2-1 | TRBV12-3/TRBV12-4 | - | -
CASSREGGQTQYF | TGTGCCAGCAGCCGTGAGGGTGGTCAGACCCAGTACTTC | TRBJ2-5 | TRBV7-2 | - | -